The entry below gives a single T cell receptor (beta chain) sequence along with its context. Antigen specificity is unknown. The junction does not match germline at one end; this may be a read error. This specimen belongs to a study of siplizumab effects on memory and regulatory T cells. Whole-study results and caveats: Researchers could map only a minor fraction of alloreactive clones to unstimulated subsets. It seemed that naive T cells were more diverse than memory cells and were major contributors to the alloresponse. The study found that siplizumab significantly reduced alloreactive sequences traceable to unstimulated CD4+ memory cells. Treatment with siplizumab left mappable alloreactive CD4+ clones averaging roughly 66% Treg-derived, compared with 26.9% in controls.

The repertoire was sequenced with immunoSEQ multiplex PCR; TCRdb's copy has only in-frame clones and lacks some. The sample has about 110,000 clones, around 90% seen once. CDR1 and CDR2 (germline): SSHAT, FNYEAQ (reference sequence). The CDR3 extends over 14 amino acids. This chain joins TRBV7-7 and TRBJ1-4; TRBD1 might be the D (6 bases). The clonotype comes from a human donor in good health. The sample was Tregs sorted from blood. CDR3 coding DNA: TGTGCTAGCAGTGCGGGACAAACCGGGGAAAAACTGTTTTTT. It codes for CASSAGQTGEKLFF.